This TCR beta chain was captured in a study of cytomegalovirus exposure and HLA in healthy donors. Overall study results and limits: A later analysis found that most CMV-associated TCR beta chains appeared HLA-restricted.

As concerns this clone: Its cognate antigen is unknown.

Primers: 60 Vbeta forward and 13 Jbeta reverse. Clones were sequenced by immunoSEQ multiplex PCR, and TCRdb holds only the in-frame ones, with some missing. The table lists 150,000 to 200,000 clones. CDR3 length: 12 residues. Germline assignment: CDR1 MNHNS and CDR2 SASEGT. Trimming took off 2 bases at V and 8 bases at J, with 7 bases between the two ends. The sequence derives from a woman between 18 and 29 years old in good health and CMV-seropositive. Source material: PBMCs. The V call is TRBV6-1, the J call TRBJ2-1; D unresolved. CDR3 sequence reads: CASSESFHEQFF. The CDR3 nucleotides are TGTGCCAGCAGTGAATCTTTCCATGAGCAGTTCTTC.